Detailed here is one TCR beta chain. What it binds is unknown. This entry is derived from a study of beta chain features in type 1 diabetes. The trim removed 5 bases at V and 6 bases at J, leaving 6 bases unmatched. The CDR3 extends over 15 amino acids. CDR1 and CDR2 (germline): KGHSH, LQKENI. Study observations and caveats: Type 1 diabetes patients had moderately but significantly shorter TCRB CDR3s in all four CD4+ subsets.

The study reverse transcribed the entire isolated RNA, so it sequenced expressed TCRB transcripts. Profiled with immunoSEQ multiplex PCR; TCRdb holds only in-frame clones, not every one. The table lists about 110,000 clones, 40% of them singletons. The receptor was derived from a woman between 18 and 30 years old in good health. The sequencing input was stem cell memory CD4+ T cells from blood. V usage is TRBV18 and J usage is TRBJ2-3; 12 bases match TRBD2. The CDR3 nucleotides read TGTGCCAGCTCAGCGACTAGCGGGGGAACGGATACGCAGTATTTT. Protein sequence: CASSATSGGTDTQYF.